This T cell receptor beta chain was found in a study of blood T cell repertoires in COVID-19. Trimming removed 5 bases from V and 2 bases from J, with 13 bases in between. The CDR3 has 14 amino acids. From germline, CDR1 is SGHTA and CDR2 FQGTGA. Some clones are missing from TCRdb's copy, which holds only in-frame ones; the method was immunoSEQ multiplex PCR. Of around 250,000 clones listed, less than 90% are singletons. The clonotype originates from a man aged 60 to 69 with acute or convalescent COVID-19. This chain uses TRBV7-3 with TRBJ2-7, with D possibly matching TRBD2 (5 bases). Sequencing was performed on peripheral blood. The CDR3 loop reads CASSPDAGTYEQYF. The CDR3, as DNA: TGTGCCAGCAGCCCGGACGCCGGGACCTACGAGCAGTACTTC.